This TCR beta chain was sequenced in a study of blood T cell repertoires in COVID-19. Across the study: Acute-phase and convalescent COVID-19 samples originated in the United States, Italy and Spain. PBMCs, B-cell-depleted T cells, or T cells were the source of the cDNA or gDNA that made up the material.

Clones were sequenced by immunoSEQ multiplex PCR, and TCRdb holds only the in-frame ones, with some missing. The profile shows about 230,000 clones, over 70% of them singletons. The CDR3 spans 14 residues. The germline CDR1 and CDR2 sequences are SNHLY and FYNNEI. V gave up 6 bases and J gave up 3 bases; unmatched junction bases: 3. The V and J genes are TRBV2 and TRBJ1-4, with 8 bases identical to TRBD1. The specimen was peripheral blood. This clonotype was obtained from an elderly man with acute or convalescent COVID-19. The CDR3 sequence is CASSDRGPNEKLFF. Written as DNA, the CDR3 is TGTGCCAGCAGCGACAGGGGTCCTAATGAAAAACTGTTTTTT.